Included here is one T cell receptor (beta chain) sequence, with context. The data belong to a study of blood T cell repertoires in COVID-19. At the level of the study: Spain, Italy and the United States supplied samples that represented acute and convalescent COVID-19.

Per germline, CDR1 SGHTA and CDR2 FQGTGA. CDR3 length: 15 residues. Trimming stripped 5 bases from V and 9 bases from J, with 20 bases between. Per the original data handling: Reference gene primer amplification yielded estimated nucleated cell counts. Profiling relied on immunoSEQ multiplex PCR, and the TCRdb table lists in-frame clones only, not all of them. The D gene and trimming were derived from the DNA, and the V and J assignments and clone size from that table. The sample lists approximately 44,000 clones, roughly 90% seen once, with 8.4% in the top ten. The sequenced material came from peripheral blood. The chain has TRBV7-3 and TRBJ2-1; possibly TRBD2 for D (7 bases). This TCR derives from a man aged 60-69 years with active COVID-19. The CDR3 protein is CASSPVAGAGGEQFF. The CDR3 DNA is TGTGCCAGCAGCCCAGTGGCGGGGGCCGGTGGTGAGCAGTTCTTC.